Shown below are 4 T cell receptor beta chains from a single sample sequenced in a study of shared clonotypes between healthy human individuals. Naivety among CD8 cells was defined by CD45RO negativity and positive CCR7 selection, thereby excluding terminally differentiated effector memory CD45RA+ cells. This table comes from immunoSEQ multiplex PCR, and its TCRdb copy is limited to in-frame clones, with some not included. There are around 1.9 million clones in the sample; about 92% occur only once, and about 1.5% lies in the top ten. Sequenced material: naive CD8+ T cells from PBMCs. The receptors stem from a man younger than 30 in good health. Some clones in this sample may be carry-over from other donors' samples.

The chain is built from TRBV6-1 and TRBJ2-7; the D gene is possibly TRBD1 (5 bases). The CDR3 is 16 residues long. Trimming took off 2 bases at V and 5 bases at J, with 19 bases between the two ends. From germline, CDR1 is MNHNS and CDR2 SASEGT. CDR3 nucleotide sequence: TGTGCCAGCAGTGAAAGGACCCGCAGGGTAATTCACGAGCAGTACTTC. It yields the protein CASSERTRRVIHEQYF.

There are a few counts of this clone. This chain connects TRBV7-9 to TRBJ1-2; D might be TRBD1 (5 bases). Germline CDR1 and CDR2: SEHNR and FQNEAQ (reference sequence). This CDR3 has 13 residues. V was pared by 8 bases and J by 0 bases, with 10 bases between. CDR3: CASDQGPNYGYTF. The DNA of the CDR3 is TGTGCCAGCGACCAGGGTCCTAACTATGGCTACACCTTC.

V is TRBV28 and J is TRBJ1-5; TRBD1 is a possible D gene (6 bases). This CDR3 comprises 19 residues. Germline values: CDR1 MDHEN, CDR2 SYDVKM. The ends were cut back, 3 bases at V and 0 bases at J, with 21 bases in the middle. CDR3 region: CASSLEGHTVVDSNQPQHF. As DNA, the CDR3 is TGTGCCAGCAGTTTGGAGGGACACACAGTAGTTGATAGCAATCAGCCCCAGCATTTT.

Worth noting for this clone: The junction shows a germline mismatch at one end, possibly a read error. Other nucleotide sequences in the sample specify the same CDR3. The J gene is TRBJ2-7, the V gene TRBV29-1, with D hard to call. Germline V gives CDR1 SQVTM, CDR2 ANQGSEA. This CDR3 contains 11 residues. The CDR3 DNA reads TGCAGCGTGGAAGGGCCCTACGAGCAGTACTTC. It translates to CSVEGPYEQYF.